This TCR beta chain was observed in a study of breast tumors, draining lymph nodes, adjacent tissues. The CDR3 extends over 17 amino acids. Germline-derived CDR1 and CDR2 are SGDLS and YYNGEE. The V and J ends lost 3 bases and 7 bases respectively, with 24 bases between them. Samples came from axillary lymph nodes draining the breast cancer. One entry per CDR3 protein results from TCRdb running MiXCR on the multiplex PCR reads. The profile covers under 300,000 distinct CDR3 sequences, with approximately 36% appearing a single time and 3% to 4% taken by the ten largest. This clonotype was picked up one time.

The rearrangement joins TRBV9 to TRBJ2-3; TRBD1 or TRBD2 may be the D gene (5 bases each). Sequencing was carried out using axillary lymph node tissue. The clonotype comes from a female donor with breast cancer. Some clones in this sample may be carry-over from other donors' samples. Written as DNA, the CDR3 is TGTGCCAGCAGCGCTAGTTGGGACCGTGGAAACACGAATACGCAGTATTTT. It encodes CASSASWDRGNTNTQYF.